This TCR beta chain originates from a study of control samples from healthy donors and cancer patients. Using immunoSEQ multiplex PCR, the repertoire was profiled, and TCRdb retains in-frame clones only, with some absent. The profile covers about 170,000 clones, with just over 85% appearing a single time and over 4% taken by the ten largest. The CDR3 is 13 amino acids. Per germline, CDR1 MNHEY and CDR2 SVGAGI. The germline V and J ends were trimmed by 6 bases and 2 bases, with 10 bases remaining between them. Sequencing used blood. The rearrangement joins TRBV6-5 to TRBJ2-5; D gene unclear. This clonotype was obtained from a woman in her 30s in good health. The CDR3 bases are TGTGCCAGCAGCAGAGGAATGCAAGAGACCCAGTACTTC. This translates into CASSRGMQETQYF.